This T cell receptor (beta chain) stems from a study of blood T cell repertoires in COVID-19. The V and J ends lost 8 bases and 4 bases, in that order; junction bases with no gene match: 7. The CDR3 contains 13 residues. Germline V gives CDR1 MRHNA, CDR2 SNTAGT. The method was immunoSEQ multiplex PCR; TCRdb's version includes in-frame clones alone and lacks a portion of them. The sample lists 250,000 to 350,000 clones; roughly nine tenths were seen once. The rearrangement joins TRBV6-4 to TRBJ2-5; 7 bases agree with TRBD2. This sequence originates from a man between 18 and 29 years old with active or convalescent COVID-19. Specimen: peripheral blood. CDR3 loop: CASPGGGIETQYF. As DNA, the CDR3 is TGTGCCAGCCCTGGGGGGGGGATAGAGACCCAGTACTTC.